Listed below are T cell receptor beta chains from one sample, sequenced in a study of regulatory T cells in long-lasting Graves disease. TCRdb used MiXCR to reprocess the multiplex PCR reads, holding one entry per CDR3 protein. The table includes fewer than 650,000 distinct CDR3 sequences, about 16% detected once. This sample was also put to use in a study of T cells in Graves' hyperthyroidism and ophthalmopathy.

The specimen comprised peripheral blood mononuclear cells (PBMCs), sampled at new diagnosis, from a patient treated with antithyroid drugs. Receptors were obtained from a man aged 18 to 35 with Graves disease. Both conserved end residues are part of each CDR3. Fields, in order: clone size, D gene, CDR3 length, V gene, J gene, CDR3 DNA, CDR3 protein. D genes are given only for firm matches. The size field is filled for only some rows; it gives once, few, many or a size class.

size: many
D: -
length: 15
V: TRBV30
J: TRBJ2-1
DNA: TGTGCCTGGAGTGTACTCAAGGTAGCGTCAGGAGAACAGTTCTTC
CDR3: CAWSVLKVASGEQFF

size: many
D: TRBD2
length: 16
V: TRBV20-1
J: TRBJ2-7
DNA: TGCAGTGCATTACTCTCGGGAGGCCGTAGTCCTTACGAGCAGTACTTC
CDR3: CSALLSGGRSPYEQYF

size: many
D: -
length: 14
V: TRBV3-1
J: TRBJ2-5
DNA: TGTGCCAGCAGCCAAGAGGTCAGGCAAGAGACCCAGTACTTC
CDR3: CASSQEVRQETQYF

size: -
D: TRBD2
length: 15
V: TRBV11-1
J: TRBJ2-7
DNA: TGTGCCAGCAGCAAGACTAGCGGTATCTCCTACGAGCAGTACTTC
CDR3: CASSKTSGISYEQYF

size: few
D: TRBD2
length: 19
V: TRBV6-1
J: TRBJ2-3
DNA: TGTGCCAGCAGCCCGTGGGTGGGGGGACTAGCGGGAGGCGGAGATACGCAGTATTTT
CDR3: CASSPWVGGLAGGGDTQYF

size: -
D: -
length: 13
V: TRBV20-1
J: TRBJ2-7
DNA: TGCAGTGCTCGCGGACAGACCTCCTACGAGCAGTACTTC
CDR3: CSARGQTSYEQYF

size: few
D: TRBD1
length: 13
V: TRBV29-1
J: TRBJ1-1
DNA: TGCAGCGCCTGGGACAGGAGGAGCACTGAAGCTTTCTTT
CDR3: CSAWDRRSTEAFF

size: many
D: TRBD2
length: 14
V: TRBV20-1
J: TRBJ2-1
DNA: TGCAGTGCTTTAGCGGGGGGAAACGGCCATGAGCAGTTCTTC
CDR3: CSALAGGNGHEQFF

size: many
D: TRBD2
length: 15
V: TRBV2
J: TRBJ2-5
DNA: TGTGCCAGCAGCCTACTAGCGGGAGGGCAAAAGACCCAGTACTTC
CDR3: CASSLLAGGQKTQYF

size: many
D: TRBD1
length: 16
V: TRBV7-9
J: TRBJ2-1
DNA: TGTGCCAGCAGCACCAACAGGGGATGGGGCTACAATGAGCAGTTCTTC
CDR3: CASSTNRGWGYNEQFF

size: few
D: TRBD1
length: 14
V: TRBV30
J: TRBJ1-5
DNA: TGTGCCTGGAGTGGAGGGACAGAGAATCAGCCCCAGCATTTT
CDR3: CAWSGGTENQPQHF

size: few
D: -
length: 15
V: TRBV10-2
J: TRBJ2-6
DNA: TGCGCCAGCAGTGAGTCGGTGGGGGGGGCCAACGTCCTGACTTTC
CDR3: CASSESVGGANVLTF

size: many
D: TRBD1
length: 16
V: TRBV20-1
J: TRBJ1-1
DNA: TGCAGTGCTAGATGGCCAGGGGGCGTGAGGGACACTGAAGCTTTCTTT
CDR3: CSARWPGGVRDTEAFF

size: many
D: -
length: 12
V: TRBV12-3/TRBV12-4
J: TRBJ2-1
DNA: TGTGCCAGCAGAGTTTATGTCGATGAGCAGTTCTTC
CDR3: CASRVYVDEQFF

size: many
D: -
length: 15
V: TRBV12-3/TRBV12-4
J: TRBJ2-3
DNA: TGTGCCAGCAGCTTCCTCGGAGGGGCCCCAGATACGCAGTATTTT
CDR3: CASSFLGGAPDTQYF

size: many
D: TRBD1
length: 14
V: TRBV27
J: TRBJ2-7
DNA: TGTGCCAGCAGTTTATTGGGACAGGGAGCAGATCAGTACTTC
CDR3: CASSLLGQGADQYF

size: many
D: TRBD2
length: 14
V: TRBV5-1
J: TRBJ2-5
DNA: TGCGCCAGCAGCCCTGGACTAGCGAGGGGGACCCAGTACTTC
CDR3: CASSPGLARGTQYF

size: -
D: TRBD2
length: 15
V: TRBV15
J: TRBJ2-5
DNA: TGTGCCACCAGCAGGGGACTAGCGGGAACGGAGACCCAGTACTTC
CDR3: CATSRGLAGTETQYF

size: many
D: -
length: 15
V: TRBV5-1
J: TRBJ2-3
DNA: TGCGCCAGCAGCTTCCAAGCAGGGGACACAGATACGCAGTATTTT
CDR3: CASSFQAGDTDTQYF

size: -
D: -
length: 17
V: TRBV7-3
J: TRBJ2-5
DNA: TGTGCCAGCAGCGCGTTACCGGGACGGGGCCCGGGGGAGACCCAGTACTTC
CDR3: CASSALPGRGPGETQYF

size: many
D: TRBD2
length: 17
V: TRBV10-2
J: TRBJ2-7
DNA: TGCGCCAGCATCGAAGGGACTAGCGGGAGGGCGGTCTACGAGCAGTACTTC
CDR3: CASIEGTSGRAVYEQYF

size: few
D: -
length: 13
V: TRBV5-6
J: TRBJ2-5
DNA: TGTGCCAGCAGCCGGAGCGGAGGGGGGGCCCAGTACTTC
CDR3: CASSRSGGGAQYF

size: -
D: -
length: 12
V: TRBV14
J: TRBJ2-1
DNA: TGTGCCAGCAGCCATCGGTACAATGAGCAGTTCTTC
CDR3: CASSHRYNEQFF

size: many
D: TRBD2
length: 19
V: TRBV27
J: TRBJ2-1
DNA: TGTGCCAGCAGCTTAGGACCCTCTAGCGGGAGAGGCTCCTACAATGAGCAGTTCTTC
CDR3: CASSLGPSSGRGSYNEQFF

size: -
D: -
length: 15
V: TRBV12-3/TRBV12-4
J: TRBJ1-2
DNA: TGTGCCAGCAGCCCCTCCGGCCCAGCAGCCTATGGCTACACCTTC
CDR3: CASSPSGPAAYGYTF

size: few
D: -
length: 14
V: TRBV5-1
J: TRBJ1-3
DNA: TGCGCCAGCAGCCCGACAGTGGGCGGAAACACCATATATTTT
CDR3: CASSPTVGGNTIYF

size: -
D: -
length: 13
V: TRBV7-8
J: TRBJ1-3
DNA: TGTGCCAGCAGCTTAGGGGTCGAGGGCACCATATATTTT
CDR3: CASSLGVEGTIYF

size: few
D: -
length: 13
V: TRBV12-3/TRBV12-4
J: TRBJ2-1
DNA: TGTGCCAGCAGTTTTCGGGCTGATACAAAGCAGTTCTTC
CDR3: CASSFRADTKQFF

size: few
D: TRBD1
length: 15
V: TRBV25-1
J: TRBJ2-7
DNA: TGTGCCAGCAGCTATCCGGGACAGGGGTCCTTCGAGCAGTACTTC
CDR3: CASSYPGQGSFEQYF

size: -
D: -
length: 13
V: TRBV7-3
J: TRBJ2-7
DNA: TGTGCCAGCAGCTTATCAGCAGGGGACGAGCAGTACTTC
CDR3: CASSLSAGDEQYF

size: few
D: TRBD1
length: 13
V: TRBV3-1
J: TRBJ1-2
DNA: TGTGCCAGCAGCCTCGACAGGGAAAGGGACTACACCTTC
CDR3: CASSLDRERDYTF

size: -
D: -
length: 15
V: TRBV5-1
J: TRBJ1-1
DNA: TGCGCCAGCAGCCCCGGGGGGACCCGGAACACTGAAGCTTTCTTT
CDR3: CASSPGGTRNTEAFF